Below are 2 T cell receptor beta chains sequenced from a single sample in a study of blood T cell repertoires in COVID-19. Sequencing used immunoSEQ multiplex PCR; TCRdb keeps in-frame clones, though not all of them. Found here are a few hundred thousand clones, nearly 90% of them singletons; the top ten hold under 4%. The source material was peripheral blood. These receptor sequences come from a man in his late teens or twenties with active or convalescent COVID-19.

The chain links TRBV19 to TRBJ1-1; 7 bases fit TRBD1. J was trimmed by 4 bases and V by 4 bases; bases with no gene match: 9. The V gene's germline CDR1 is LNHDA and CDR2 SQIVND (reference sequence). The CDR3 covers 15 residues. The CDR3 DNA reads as TGTGCCAGTAGTAAGATCCGGGACAGCCCCACTGAAGCTTTCTTT. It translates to CASSKIRDSPTEAFF. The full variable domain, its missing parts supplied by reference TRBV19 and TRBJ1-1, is DGGITQSPKYLFRKEGQNVTLSCEQNLNHDAMYWYRQDPGQGLRLIYYSQIVNDFQKGDIAEGYSVSREKKESFPLTVTSAQKNPTAFYLCASSKIRDSPTEAFFGQGTRLTVV.

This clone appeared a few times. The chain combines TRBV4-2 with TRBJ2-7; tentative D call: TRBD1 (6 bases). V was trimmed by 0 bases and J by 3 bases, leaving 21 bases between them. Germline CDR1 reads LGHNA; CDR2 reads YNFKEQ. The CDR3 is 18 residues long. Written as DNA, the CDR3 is TGTGCCAGCAGCCAAGATAGAGATTACAGGGAAGGACTCTACGAGCAGTACTTC. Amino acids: CASSQDRDYREGLYEQYF.